A single sample gave rise to the 18 T cell receptor beta chains below, sequenced in a study of CD8+ T cells in alopecia areata. The treatment is: oral pan-JAK inhibitor, 5-10 mg twice daily. Following RNA extraction, reverse transcription yielded cDNA that acted as the sequencing template. Sequenced by immunoSEQ multiplex PCR; TCRdb stores in-frame clones only, minus some. Here the sample spans some 120,000 clones, 60% to 65% being singletons. Material: CD4+ T cells sorted from blood, obtained at week 4, from a patient treated with tofacitinib. The receptors here all came from a human donor with alopecia areata.

This clone was detected only a few times. The rearrangement links TRBV7-3 to TRBJ1-1; 10 nucleotides align to TRBD1. The junction had 8 bases not matched to a gene; V was cut back by 5 bases and J by 5 bases. Looked up from germline, CDR1 is SGHTA and CDR2 is FQGTGA. The CDR3 is 15 residues long. The CDR3 spells CASSPYPGQGTEAFF. The CDR3 coding sequence is TGTGCCAGCAGCCCCTACCCGGGACAGGGGACTGAAGCTTTCTTT.

This clone was seen only once. The J gene is TRBJ1-3, the V gene TRBV30, with 7 nucleotides matching TRBD1. The V and J ends lost 7 bases and 4 bases, in that order; junction bases with no gene match: 7. Germline CDR1 reads GTSNPN; CDR2 reads SVGIG (reference sequence). This CDR3 spans 13 amino acids. CDR3 sequence reads: CASAGGYGNTIYF. In DNA form, the CDR3 reads TGTGCCTCCGCAGGGGGTTACGGAAACACCATATATTTT.

The V and J genes are TRBV25-1 and TRBJ2-7; D is ambiguous. Germline loops: CDR1 MGHDK, CDR2 SYGVNS. Trimming took off 2 bases at V and 3 bases at J, with 11 bases between the two ends. The CDR3 totals 14 residues. CDR3 protein: CASSEGRGSYEQYF. The DNA for the CDR3 is TGTGCCAGCAGTGAAGGTAGAGGCAGCTACGAGCAGTACTTC.

This clone turned up a few times. The chain is built from TRBV30 and TRBJ1-2; D call uncertain. Germline V gene lookup returns CDR1 GTSNPN and CDR2 SVGIG (reference sequence). With 0 bases removed from V and 6 bases from J, the gap between germline ends came to 11 bases. There are 13 residues in the CDR3. The CDR3 protein is CAWSVRADHGYTF. In nucleotides, the CDR3 is TGTGCCTGGAGTGTAAGGGCCGATCATGGCTACACCTTC. The whole variable domain, remainder taken from reference TRBV30 and TRBJ1-2, is SQTIHQWPATLVQPVGSPLSLECTVEGTSNPNLYWYRQAAGRGLQLLFYSVGIGQISSEVPQNLSASRPQDRQFILSSKKLLLSDSGFYLCAWSVRADHGYTFGSGTRLTVV.

This clone occurred once. The chain couples TRBV30 to TRBJ1-2; the D is unclear. V dropped 0 bases and J dropped 7 bases, with 15 bases sitting between them. CDR1 and CDR2 (germline): GTSNPN, SVGIG (reference sequence). The CDR3 has 14 residues. CDR3 sequence: CAWSVARLLGGYTF. The CDR3 region has the DNA TGTGCCTGGAGTGTCGCTCGGCTGTTAGGTGGCTACACCTTC.

This clone was recorded a few times. The chain joins TRBV29-1 to TRBJ1-2; 9 bases are a match to TRBD1. The junction had 7 bases not matched to a gene; V was cut back by 0 bases and J by 8 bases. This CDR3 has 14 residues. Germline V gene lookup returns CDR1 SQVTM and CDR2 ANQGSEA. The CDR3 DNA follows: TGCAGCGTTGAAGAGGTACAGGGGGCATCGGGCTACACCTTC. Its translation is CSVEEVQGASGYTF.

The chain couples TRBV7-3 to TRBJ2-7; possible D gene TRBD2, 5 bases. V shed 3 bases and J shed 5 bases, with 11 bases lying between them. The CDR3 has 13 amino acids. CDR1 is SGHTA, CDR2 FQGTGA, per germline. The CDR3 nucleotides read TGTGCCAGCAGCTTCGGGCCCGGGGACGAGCAGTACTTC. Protein sequence: CASSFGPGDEQYF.

The rearrangement joins TRBV29-1 to TRBJ2-5; the match to TRBD2 covers 13 bases. The CDR3 spans 14 residues. From germline, CDR1 is SQVTM and CDR2 ANQGSEA. V lost 4 bases to trimming and J lost 2 bases; unmatched junction nucleotides: 1. CDR3 region: CSVGGLAGQETQYF. CDR3 nucleotide sequence: TGCAGCGTTGGGGGACTAGCGGGGCAAGAGACCCAGTACTTC.

This chain uses TRBV27 with TRBJ1-5; possibly TRBD1 for D (5 bases). CDR3 length: 13 residues. V lost 6 bases, J lost 7 bases, and 13 bases lay in between. Germline values: CDR1 MNHEY, CDR2 SMNVEV (reference sequence). CDR3 region: CASSAAGPQPQHF. CDR3 sequence (DNA): TGTGCCAGCAGCGCTGCGGGGCCACAGCCCCAGCATTTT.

Regarding this clone: Mismatch with germline at one junction end may stem from a read error. V gene TRBV5-4 combines with J gene TRBJ1-4; 10 bases match TRBD1. CDR3 size: 15 residues. Per the germline V gene, CDR1 is SGHNT and CDR2 is YYREEE (reference sequence). In DNA, the CDR3 is TGTGCCAGCAGCGGGACAGGGGCTACGAATGAAAAGCTGTTTTTT. Encoded protein: CASSGTGATNEKLFF.

The V call is TRBV4-1, the J call TRBJ1-5; D gene ambiguous. Trimming pared 2 bases from V and 0 bases from J, leaving 11 bases between. The CDR3 sequence is 16 residues long. CDR1 is MGHRA and CDR2 is YSYEKL in the germline V gene. The CDR3 region is CASSQSSGDSNQPQHF. CDR3 nucleotides: TGCGCCAGCAGCCAATCTAGCGGGGATAGCAATCAGCCCCAGCATTTT.

The J gene is TRBJ1-1, the V gene TRBV10-3, with D perhaps TRBD1 (6 bases). The CDR3 is 16 amino acids. The V gene lost 3 bases and the J gene lost 1 base, with 15 bases spanning the gap. From germline, CDR1 is ENHRY and CDR2 SYGVKD. The CDR3 loop is CAISDRTTGQNTEAFF. DNA for the CDR3: TGTGCCATCAGTGATCGGACGACAGGACAGAACACTGAAGCTTTCTTT.

In this sample, this clone turned up a few times. The chain has TRBV5-1 and TRBJ2-7, with TRBD1 matching 9 bases. Trimming cost V 4 bases and J 3 bases; bases outside gene matches: 5. The CDR3 is 14 amino acids. Germline lookup yields CDR1 SGHRS and CDR2 YFSETQ. In DNA form, the CDR3 reads TGCGCCAGCAGCCCGCCGGGACAGGGCTACGAGCAGTACTTC. Amino acids: CASSPPGQGYEQYF.

CDR3 sequence: CASSEPHQPQHF. The CDR3 bases are TGTGCCAGCAGTGAACCCCACCAGCCCCAGCATTTT. V gene TRBV6-1 combines with J gene TRBJ1-5; no clear D. In germline, CDR1 is MNHNS, CDR2 SASEGT. The CDR3 length is 12 residues. Trimming removed 2 bases at V and 7 bases at J, with 6 bases between.

The chain links TRBV15 to TRBJ1-5, with no clear D. This CDR3 comprises 14 residues. Germline V CDR1 and CDR2: LNHNV, YYDKDF (reference sequence). Trimming cost V 2 bases and J 3 bases, with 8 bases left between them. CDR3 loop: CATSRRSHNQPQHF. The CDR3 DNA sequence: TGTGCCACCAGCAGAAGGTCACACAATCAGCCCCAGCATTTT. The full variable domain, rest sourced from reference TRBV15 and TRBJ1-5, is DAMVIQNPRYQVTQFGKPVTLSCSQTLNHNVMYWYQQKSSQAPKLLFHYYDKDFNNEADTPDNFQSRRPNTSFCFLDIRSPGLGDTAMYLCATSRRSHNQPQHFGDGTRLSIL.

The J gene is TRBJ2-7, the V gene TRBV19; D tentatively reads TRBD1 or TRBD2 (6 bases each). Trimming took off 4 bases at V and 4 bases at J, with 17 bases between the two ends. The CDR3 has 15 residues. Germline CDR1 LNHDA, CDR2 SQIVND (reference sequence). The CDR3 coding sequence is TGTGCCAGTAGTACCGGGACCGGGGGCCCGTACGAGCAGTACTTC. Its protein product is CASSTGTGGPYEQYF.

In its sample, this clone was seen a few times. The chain has TRBV19 and TRBJ2-3; no clear D. Per the germline V gene, CDR1 is LNHDA and CDR2 is SQIVND (reference sequence). The CDR3 runs to 12 residues. Trimming pared 3 bases from V and 2 bases from J, leaving 3 bases between. This CDR3 reads CASSMFTDTQYF. CDR3 nucleotide sequence: TGTGCCAGTAGTATGTTCACAGATACGCAGTATTTT.

The chain's CDR3 is CATSVDRQPQHF. CDR3 DNA: TGTGCCACCTCCGTGGATCGACAGCCCCAGCATTTT. This sequence joins TRBV7-2 and TRBJ1-5; D gene uncertain. V was shortened by 10 bases and J by 7 bases, with 14 bases between the two germline ends. Germline lookup yields CDR1 SGHTA and CDR2 FQGNSA. The CDR3 has 12 residues. The full variable domain, its missing parts supplied by reference TRBV7-2 and TRBJ1-5, is GAGVSQSPSNKVTEKGKDVELRCDPISGHTALYWYRQSLGQGLEFLIYFQGNSAPDKSGLPSDRFSAERTGGSVSTLTIQRTQQEDSAVYLCATSVDRQPQHFGDGTRLSIL.